Below are 20 T cell receptor beta chains sequenced from a single sample in a study of blood T cell repertoires in COVID-19. Clones were sequenced by immunoSEQ multiplex PCR, and TCRdb holds only the in-frame ones, with some missing. This table has tens of thousands of clones, about 83% appearing once. Sequencing used peripheral blood. These receptors came from a woman in her 70s with acute or convalescent COVID-19.

The chain combines TRBV5-4 with TRBJ2-7; the match to TRBD2 covers 11 bases. The CDR3 totals 16 residues. V gave up 1 base and J gave up 4 bases; unmatched junction bases: 7. Looked up from germline, CDR1 is SGHNT and CDR2 is YYREEE (reference sequence). The CDR3: CASSLTASGGKYEQYF. CDR3 sequence (DNA): TGTGCCAGCAGCTTGACGGCTAGCGGGGGGAAGTACGAGCAGTACTTC. Complete variable domain (other parts from reference TRBV5-4 and TRBJ2-7): ETGVTQSPTHLIKTRGQQVTLRCSSQSGHNTVSWYQQALGQGPQFIFQYYREEENGRGNFPPRFSGLQFPNYSSELNVNALELDDSALYLCASSLTASGGKYEQYFGPGTRLTVT.

This sequence joins TRBV30 and TRBJ1-6; 9 bases align to TRBD1. CDR1 and CDR2 from the germline V gene are GTSNPN and SVGIG (reference sequence). CDR3 length: 16 amino acids. The junction had 10 bases not matched to a gene; V was cut back by 1 base and J by 9 bases. The CDR3, as DNA: TGTGCCTGGAGTGAAACAGGGGGCGGATGGGCTTCACCCCTCCACTTT. The encoded protein is CAWSETGGGWASPLHF.

This chain links TRBV30 with TRBJ2-1; TRBD1 aligns across 7 bases. V was pared by 0 bases and J by 9 bases, with 11 bases of the junction left unmatched. The CDR3 has 15 amino acids. The germline CDR1 and CDR2 sequences are GTSNPN and SVGIG (reference sequence). The CDR3 spells CAWSVGVLGGGEQFF. The CDR3 DNA follows: TGTGCCTGGAGTGTGGGGGTTTTAGGGGGCGGTGAGCAGTTCTTC.

The CDR3 sequence is CASSRGGQRSGYTF. In DNA form, the CDR3 reads TGTGCCAGTAGTAGGGGTGGACAGAGAAGTGGCTACACCTTC. V and J are TRBV19 and TRBJ1-2, with a tentative D call TRBD1 (6 bases). This CDR3 comprises 14 residues. CDR1 and CDR2 from the germline V gene are LNHDA and SQIVND (reference sequence). V lost 4 bases and J 7 bases, leaving 16 bases between the germline ends.

The V call is TRBV14, the J call TRBJ2-7, with D unclear. V was pared by 4 bases and J by 3 bases, with 10 bases between. The CDR3 extends over 13 amino acids. CDR1 SGHDN and CDR2 FVKESK come from the germline V gene. The CDR3 DNA reads TGTGCCAGCAGCCCTGGAGAGATCTACGAGCAGTACTTC. Translating it yields CASSPGEIYEQYF.

In nucleotides, the CDR3 is TGTGCCAGCTCCAAGGGACTAGCGGGGCAGGGAGATACGCAGTATTTT. This gives the protein CASSKGLAGQGDTQYF. The chain combines TRBV18 with TRBJ2-3, with 13 bases that match TRBD2. The CDR3 contains 16 residues. With V trimmed by 6 bases and J by 5 bases, 8 bases remained unmatched. In germline, CDR1 is KGHSH, CDR2 LQKENI.

The chain uses TRBV5-1 and TRBJ2-2; no definite D call. This CDR3 has 15 amino acids. CDR1 and CDR2 from the germline V gene are SGHRS and YFSETQ. V was pared by 4 bases and J by 1 base, with 11 bases between. For the CDR3, the DNA is TGCGCCAGCAGCCAAAAGACTCAGAACACCGGGGAGCTGTTTTTT. Its translation is CASSQKTQNTGELFF.

This clone has a handful of counts. V gene TRBV19 combines with J gene TRBJ1-2; 10 bases agree with TRBD1. This CDR3 comprises 15 residues. The junction had 4 bases not matched to a gene; V was cut back by 4 bases and J by 2 bases. The V gene's germline CDR1 is LNHDA and CDR2 SQIVND (reference sequence). CDR3 amino acids: CASSSWTGGNYGYTF. The CDR3 bases are TGTGCCAGTAGTAGCTGGACAGGGGGGAACTATGGCTACACCTTC.

The genes are TRBV2 and TRBJ2-5; 7 bases line up with TRBD1. The trim removed 5 bases at V and 1 base at J, leaving 7 bases unmatched. CDR3 size: 15 residues. Germline CDR1 SNHLY, CDR2 FYNNEI. CDR3 DNA: TGTGCCAGCAGTAGACAGGGAATGGGCCAAGAGACCCAGTACTTC. It is translated as CASSRQGMGQETQYF. The full variable domain, with the rest looked up from reference TRBV2 and TRBJ2-5, is EPEVTQTPSHQVTQMGQEVILRCVPISNHLYFYWYRQILGQKVEFLVSFYNNEISEKSEIFDDQFSVERPDGSNFTLKIRSTKLEDSAMYFCASSRQGMGQETQYFGPGTRLLVL.

The V and J genes are TRBV12-5 and TRBJ2-1, with TRBD1 matching 8 bases. CDR3 length: 15 amino acids. V gave up 6 bases and J gave up 7 bases; unmatched junction bases: 11. CDR1 and CDR2 from the germline V gene are LGHNT and FRNRAP. CDR3 sequence: CASGTGTGLRNEQFF. In DNA form, the CDR3 reads TGTGCTAGTGGCACCGGGACAGGCCTTCGGAATGAGCAGTTCTTC.

V gene TRBV9 combines with J gene TRBJ2-3, with 9 nucleotides matching TRBD2. Germline CDR1 SGDLS, CDR2 YYNGEE. This CDR3 comprises 18 residues. Trimming removed 0 bases from V and 1 base from J; junction bases left unmatched: 9. DNA of the CDR3: TGTGCCAGCAGCGTAGAGGCCCGGACTAGCGTTGGCACAGATACGCAGTATTTT. Translating it yields CASSVEARTSVGTDTQYF.

The CDR3 reads CASTTNSNQPQHF. The CDR3 DNA reads TGTGCCAGCACGACAAATAGCAATCAGCCCCAGCATTTT. The gene calls are TRBV28 and TRBJ1-5; D call uncertain. Germline V gene sequence: CDR1 MDHEN, CDR2 SYDVKM. The germline V and J ends were trimmed by 7 bases and 0 bases, with 7 bases remaining between them. This CDR3 spans 13 amino acids.

This chain connects TRBV24-1 to TRBJ2-3; D perhaps matches TRBD2 (5 bases). Germline V CDR1 and CDR2: KGHDR, SFDVKD. V was cut by 7 bases and J by 1 base, with 17 bases left in between. The CDR3 runs 16 residues. This CDR3 reads CATRSADLGGTDTQYF. CDR3 in DNA: TGTGCCACCAGGTCGGCGGACCTCGGGGGCACAGATACGCAGTATTTT.

This rearrangement joins TRBV28 to TRBJ1-2; 10 bases align to TRBD1. CDR1 is MDHEN, CDR2 SYDVKM, per germline. This CDR3 is built from 12 residues. V lost 11 bases to trimming and J lost 10 bases; unmatched junction nucleotides: 10. The CDR3 reads CALGDRGPAYTF. The CDR3 nucleotides are TGTGCCCTCGGGGACAGGGGACCTGCCTACACCTTC.

The genes are TRBV30 and TRBJ1-2, with D perhaps TRBD1 (6 bases). CDR1 GTSNPN and CDR2 SVGIG come from the germline V gene (reference sequence). The CDR3 extends over 12 amino acids. Trimming left V 3 bases short and J 2 bases short, with 7 bases between. The CDR3, as DNA: TGTGCCTGGAGGACAGGCAACTATGGCTACACCTTC. Translated, it gives CAWRTGNYGYTF.

The chain has TRBV2 and TRBJ1-3; 7 bases are shared with TRBD1. Germline-derived CDR1 and CDR2 are SNHLY and FYNNEI. CDR3 length equals 17 residues. V gave up 5 bases and J gave up 4 bases; unmatched junction bases: 14. This CDR3 reads CASSFRGTVLTGNTIYF. Here the CDR3 DNA reads TGTGCCAGCAGTTTCAGGGGGACAGTCCTCACGGGAAACACCATATATTTT.

V usage is TRBV6-5 and J usage is TRBJ1-3; possibly TRBD1 for D (5 bases). The CDR3 has 14 amino acids. V lost 6 bases and J lost 0, with 9 bases in between. Germline assignment: CDR1 MNHEY and CDR2 SVGAGI. This CDR3 reads CASRDNHSGNTIYF. For the CDR3, the DNA is TGTGCCAGCAGGGACAACCACTCTGGAAACACCATATATTTT.

The chain joins TRBV10-3 to TRBJ2-3, with 11 positions matching TRBD1. J lost 5 bases, V lost 0 bases, and 7 bases had no gene match. The CDR3 covers 17 residues. The V gene's germline CDR1 is ENHRY and CDR2 SYGVKD. The CDR3 DNA sequence: TGTGCCATCAGTGAGTCGAAAGGACAGGGGGCGGGAGATACGCAGTATTTT. It translates to CAISESKGQGAGDTQYF.

This sequence joins TRBV7-9 and TRBJ2-2; maybe TRBD1 (5 bases). CDR3 length equals 14 residues. V was clipped by 6 bases and J by 1 base, with 9 bases between them. Per the germline V gene, CDR1 is SEHNR and CDR2 is FQNEAQ (reference sequence). Here the CDR3 DNA reads TGTGCCAGCAGGTACGGACAGAACACCGGGGAGCTGTTTTTT. The encoded protein is CASRYGQNTGELFF. The variable domain in full, completed from reference TRBV7-9 and TRBJ2-2, reads DTGVSQNPRHKITKRGQNVTFRCDPISEHNRLYWYRQTLGQGPEFLTYFQNEAQLEKSRLLSDRFSAERPKGSFSTLEIQRTEQGDSAMYLCASRYGQNTGELFFGEGSRLTVL.

The gene calls are TRBV28 and TRBJ1-3; D not certain. Trimming removed 6 bases from V and 0 bases from J, with 6 bases in between. From germline, CDR1 is MDHEN and CDR2 SYDVKM. The CDR3 has 13 residues. Here the CDR3 DNA reads TGTGCCAGCAGGGGCGCCTCTGGAAACACCATATATTTT. Its translation: CASRGASGNTIYF.